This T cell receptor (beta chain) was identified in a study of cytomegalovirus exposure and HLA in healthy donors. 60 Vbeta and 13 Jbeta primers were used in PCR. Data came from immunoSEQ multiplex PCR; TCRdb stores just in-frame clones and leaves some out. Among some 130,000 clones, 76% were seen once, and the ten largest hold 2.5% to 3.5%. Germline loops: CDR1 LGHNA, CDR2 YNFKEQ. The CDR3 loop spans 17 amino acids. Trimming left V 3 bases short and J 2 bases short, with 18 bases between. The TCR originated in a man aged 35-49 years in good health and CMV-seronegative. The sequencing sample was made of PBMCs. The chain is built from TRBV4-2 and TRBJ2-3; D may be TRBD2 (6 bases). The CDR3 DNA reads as TGTGCCAGCAGCCAGGCAATCCCCGGGAGCGACACAGATACGCAGTATTTT. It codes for CASSQAIPGSDTDTQYF.